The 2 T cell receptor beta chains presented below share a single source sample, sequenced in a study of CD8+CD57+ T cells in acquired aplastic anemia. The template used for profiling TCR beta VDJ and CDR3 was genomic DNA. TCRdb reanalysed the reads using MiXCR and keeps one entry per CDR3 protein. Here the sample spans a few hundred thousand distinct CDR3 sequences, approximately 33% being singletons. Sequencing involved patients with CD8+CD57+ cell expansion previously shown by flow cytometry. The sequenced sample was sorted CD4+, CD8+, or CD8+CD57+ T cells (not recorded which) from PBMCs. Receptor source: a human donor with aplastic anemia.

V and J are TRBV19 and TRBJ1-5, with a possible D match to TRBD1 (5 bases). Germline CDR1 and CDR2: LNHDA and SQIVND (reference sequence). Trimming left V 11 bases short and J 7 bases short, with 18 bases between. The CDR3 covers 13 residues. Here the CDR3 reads CAWAAGIQQPQHF. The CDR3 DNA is TGTGCCTGGGCGGCAGGGATCCAACAGCCCCAGCATTTT.

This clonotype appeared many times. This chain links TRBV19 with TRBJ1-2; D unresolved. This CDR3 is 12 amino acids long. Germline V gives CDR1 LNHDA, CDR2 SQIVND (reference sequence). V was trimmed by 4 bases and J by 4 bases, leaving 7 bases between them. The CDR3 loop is CASSTNAYGYTF. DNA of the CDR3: TGTGCCAGTAGTACAAACGCCTATGGCTACACCTTC.